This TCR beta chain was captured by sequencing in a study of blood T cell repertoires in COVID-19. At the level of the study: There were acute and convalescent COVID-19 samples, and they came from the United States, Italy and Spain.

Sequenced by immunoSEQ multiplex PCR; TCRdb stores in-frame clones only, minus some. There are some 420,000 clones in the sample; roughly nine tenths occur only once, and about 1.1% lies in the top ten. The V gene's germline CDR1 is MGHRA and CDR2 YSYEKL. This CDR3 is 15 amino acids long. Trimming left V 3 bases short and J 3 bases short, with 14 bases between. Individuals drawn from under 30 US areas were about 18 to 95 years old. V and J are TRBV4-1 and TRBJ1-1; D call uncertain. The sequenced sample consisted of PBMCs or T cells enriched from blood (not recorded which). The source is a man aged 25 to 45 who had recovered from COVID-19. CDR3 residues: CASSHPVAGDTEAFF. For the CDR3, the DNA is TGCGCCAGCAGCCACCCTGTCGCGGGTGACACTGAAGCTTTCTTT.